A single sample gave rise to the 7 T cell receptor beta chains below, sequenced in a study of T cell responses to AZD1222 COVID-19 vaccine. Clones were read by immunoSEQ multiplex PCR, and TCRdb kept only the in-frame ones, dropping some. This table has 140,000 to 150,000 clones, 85% to 90% appearing once. Specimen: peripheral blood, collected 28 days after the second AZD1222 dose. Source of these receptors: an adult who received the AZD1222 COVID-19 vaccine.

The genes are TRBV3-1 (or the pseudogene TRBV3-2) and TRBJ2-4; TRBD2 is a possible D gene (5 bases). Trimming shortened V by 3 bases and J by 5 bases, and 5 bases separated the two germline ends. This CDR3 contains 12 residues. Germline-derived CDR1 and CDR2 are LGHDT and YNNKEL (reference sequence). CDR3 sequence: CASSQEENIQYF. For the CDR3, the DNA is TGTGCCAGCAGCCAGGAGGAAAACATTCAGTACTTC.

Here the CDR3 reads CASSPLGSTVYF. CDR3 nucleotides: TGTGCCAGCAGCCCCCTGGGGTCTACGGTATATTTT. The chain has TRBV9 and TRBJ1-3, with unresolved D. V gave up 4 bases and J gave up 14 bases, with 16 bases separating them. The CDR3 contains 12 residues. The germline V gene has CDR1 SGDLS and CDR2 YYNGEE.

The chain is built from TRBV6-5 and TRBJ2-3; D may be TRBD2 (6 bases). The CDR3 loop spans 14 amino acids. V was shortened by 4 bases and J by 1 base, with 9 bases between the two germline ends. Per germline, CDR1 MNHEY and CDR2 SVGAGI. CDR3 bases: TGTGCCAGCAGTTTCACTAGCCGCACAGATACGCAGTATTTT. This translates into CASSFTSRTDTQYF.

The chain links TRBV5-1 to TRBJ2-7; D may be TRBD1 (5 bases). There are 13 residues in the CDR3. V dropped 3 bases and J dropped 3 bases, with 10 bases sitting between them. Germline lookup yields CDR1 SGHRS and CDR2 YFSETQ. CDR3 loop: CASSSADSYEQYF. CDR3 nucleotide sequence: TGCGCCAGCAGCTCCGCCGACAGCTACGAGCAGTACTTC.

V is TRBV14 and J is TRBJ2-7, with TRBD1 identical over 10 bases. From germline, CDR1 is SGHDN and CDR2 FVKESK. The CDR3 totals 15 residues. Germline trimming cut 4 bases from V and 3 bases from J; bases unmatched to any gene: 6. The CDR3 loop reads CASSLGQGGFYEQYF. The DNA of the CDR3 is TGTGCCAGCAGCCTCGGACAGGGGGGCTTCTACGAGCAGTACTTC.

The rearrangement joins TRBV28 to TRBJ1-1; 7 nucleotides agree with TRBD1. The J segment lost 2 bases and the V segment lost 9 bases, leaving 6 bases of the junction unmatched. The CDR3 is made up of 13 amino acids. Germline CDR1 reads MDHEN; CDR2 reads SYDVKM. The CDR3 loop is CASYRQGNTEAFF. In DNA, the CDR3 is TGTGCCAGTTATAGACAGGGCAACACTGAAGCTTTCTTT. The whole variable domain, filled in from reference TRBV28 and TRBJ1-1, reads DVKVTQSSRYLVKRTGEKVFLECVQDMDHENMFWYRQDPGLGLRLIYFSYDVKMKEKGDIPEGYSVSREKKERFSLILESASTNQTSMYLCASYRQGNTEAFFGQGTRLTVV.

The CDR3 protein is CASSLGGGVSSTDTQYF. CDR3 DNA: TGCGCCAGCAGCTTGGGTGGGGGCGTTTCTAGCACAGATACGCAGTATTTT. This chain joins TRBV5-1 and TRBJ2-3; possibly TRBD1 for D (6 bases). V was clipped by 0 bases and J by 0 bases, with 14 bases between them. The CDR3 totals 17 residues. CDR1 and CDR2 (germline): SGHRS, YFSETQ.